This passage covers 22 T cell receptor beta chains from one sample sequenced in a study of T cells in Graves' hyperthyroidism and ophthalmopathy. Authors of the study amplified TCR beta CDR3 regions from RNA transcripts. Using the HTBI primer set, a first-round RT-PCR was run on the TCR CDR3. TCRdb re-called the multiplex PCR reads through MiXCR, storing one row per CDR3 protein. Of over 350,000 distinct CDR3 sequences listed, around an eighth were seen once; the top ten hold 28%. Sample: blood. The receptors derive from a man aged 45 to 65 with Graves' ophthalmopathy.

This clonotype was picked up a small number of times. The rearrangement links TRBV11-2 to TRBJ2-1; either TRBD1 or TRBD2 may supply D (5 bases each). This CDR3 comprises 14 residues. CDR1 and CDR2 from the germline V gene are SGHAT and FQNNGV. Trimming shortened V by 2 bases and J by 15 bases, and 20 bases separated the two germline ends. CDR3 nucleotide sequence: TGTGCCAGCAGCTTAACGCCGACGGGACCTGGTCCGTTCTTC. Amino acid sequence: CASSLTPTGPGPFF. The full variable domain, in which reference TRBV11-2 and TRBJ2-1 provide the parts outside the CDR3, is EAGVAQSPRYKIIEKRQSVAFWCNPISGHATLYWYQQILGQGPKLLIQFQNNGVVDDSQLPKDRFSAERLKGVDSTLKIQPAKLEDSAVYLCASSLTPTGPGPFFGPGTRLTVL.

This clonotype was seen at least ten times. The rearrangement joins TRBV7-2 to TRBJ2-1; D remains unclear. The germline CDR1 and CDR2 sequences are SGHTA and FQGNSA. V was trimmed by 4 bases and J by 6 bases, leaving 13 bases between them. There are 14 residues in the CDR3. The DNA for the CDR3 is TGTGCCAGCAGCTCCAACCCCCATTCCAATGAGCAGTTCTTC. Amino acid sequence: CASSSNPHSNEQFF.

In this sample, this clonotype turned up many times. The V call is TRBV12-3 or TRBV12-4, the J call TRBJ2-5; D is possibly TRBD1 or TRBD2 (5 bases each). The CDR3 loop spans 13 amino acids. V dropped 6 bases and J dropped 5 bases, with 13 bases sitting between them. The CDR3 DNA reads TGTGCCAGCAGCCGGGTTGGGACGGAGACCCAGTACTTC. This sequence encodes CASSRVGTETQYF.

This clonotype was recorded at least ten times. The CDR3 protein is CASSERLAYEQFF. CDR3 coding DNA: TGTGCCAGCAGTGAAAGACTAGCCTATGAGCAGTTCTTC. The chain couples TRBV27 to TRBJ2-1; TRBD2 aligns across 7 bases. This CDR3 is 13 amino acids long. Germline V gene sequence: CDR1 MNHEY, CDR2 SMNVEV (reference sequence). Losses at the gene ends were 5 bases for V and 8 bases for J; bases not matched to a gene: 6.

This clonotype came up many times. The chain recombines TRBV12-3 or TRBV12-4 with TRBJ2-3; possibly TRBD1 or TRBD2 for D (5 bases each). There are 15 residues in the CDR3. Trimming left V 7 bases short and J 1 base short, with 15 bases between. In DNA, the CDR3 is TGTGCCAGCAAGTATACCGGGACCGGCACAGATACGCAGTATTTT. Translation gives CASKYTGTGTDTQYF.

On this clonotype itself: The conserved final phenylalanine or tryptophan is absent from the CDR3, which likely points to a read error. The rearrangement uses TRBV29-1 and TRBJ2-2; TRBD2 might be the D (6 bases). V lost 2 bases and J 4 bases, leaving 11 bases between the germline ends. Germline V gene sequence: CDR1 SQVTM, CDR2 ANQGSEA. The CDR3 length is 14 residues. CDR3 nucleotides: TGCAGCGTTGAAACGGTGGGGGGCACCGGGGAGCTGTTTTCT. Its translation is CSVETVGGTGELFS.

This clonotype appeared a few times. The CDR3 does not end in the conserved phenylalanine or tryptophan, so this is likely a read error. The rearrangement links TRBV29-1 to TRBJ1-1, with D perhaps matching TRBD1 (5 bases). Per the germline V gene, CDR1 is SQVTM and CDR2 is ANQGSEA. This CDR3 has 14 residues. V was pared by 6 bases and J by 0 bases, with 14 bases between. CDR3 DNA: TGCAGCGTCGCGGAGGGGTTTATGAACACTGAAGCTTTCTCT. It yields the protein CSVAEGFMNTEAFS.

This clonotype was counted at least ten times. The V and J genes are TRBV4-1 and TRBJ1-5; D is ambiguous. Trimming left V 5 bases short and J 2 bases short, with 7 bases between. Germline CDR1 and CDR2: MGHRA and YSYEKL. This CDR3 is 13 amino acids long. CDR3 protein: CASSSTGNQPQHF. CDR3 nucleotide sequence: TGCGCCAGCAGCAGTACGGGCAATCAGCCCCAGCATTTT.

About this clonotype itself: A read error may account for a junction end that differs from germline. The chain uses TRBV10-3 and TRBJ2-5; D is ambiguous. Per germline, CDR1 ENHRY and CDR2 SYGVKD. This CDR3 region has 12 residues. In DNA form, the CDR3 reads TGTGCCATCAGTGAGTCCCCTTGGTCTAAGGACTTC. Translated, it gives CAISESPWSKDF.

The V gene is TRBV30, the J gene TRBJ2-6, with 13 bases aligning to TRBD2. CDR1 and CDR2 from the germline V gene are GTSNPN and SVGIG (reference sequence). With 3 bases clipped from V and 2 bases from J, the junction kept 1 base outside the gene matches. This CDR3 is built from 16 residues. Here the CDR3 DNA reads TGTGCCTGGAGCGGACTAGCGGGAGCTGGGGCCAACGTCCTGACTTTC. It specifies CAWSGLAGAGANVLTF.

The gene calls are TRBV29-1 and TRBJ2-5; no clear D gene. The CDR3 has 13 residues. V dropped 4 bases and J dropped 2 bases, with 11 bases sitting between them. Germline assignment: CDR1 SQVTM and CDR2 ANQGSEA. CDR3 in amino acids: CSVAQSNQETQYF. CDR3 DNA: TGCAGCGTTGCACAGAGCAATCAAGAGACCCAGTACTTC.

The V gene is TRBV10-1, the J gene TRBJ2-1; 10 nucleotides align to TRBD1. CDR1 is WNHNN, CDR2 SYGVQD, per germline (reference sequence). The CDR3 is 15 residues long. V lost 3 bases to trimming and J lost 9 bases; unmatched junction nucleotides: 8. This CDR3 reads CASSDGGQGVGEQFF. CDR3 bases: TGCGCCAGCAGTGACGGAGGACAGGGGGTAGGTGAGCAGTTCTTC.

This clonotype appeared a few times. The rearrangement joins TRBV19 to TRBJ1-5, with TRBD1 matching 7 bases. CDR1 and CDR2 (germline): LNHDA, SQIVND (reference sequence). The V segment lost 10 bases and the J segment 0 bases; nucleotides outside the gene matches: 6. This CDR3 comprises 14 residues. This CDR3 reads CATHEGASNQPQHF. The CDR3 bases are TGTGCCACCCATGAGGGGGCTAGCAATCAGCCCCAGCATTTT.

This clonotype was counted many times. J is TRBJ2-1 and V is TRBV24-1, with 12 bases that match TRBD2. Germline trimming cut 4 bases from V and 4 bases from J; bases unmatched to any gene: 7. The CDR3 totals 17 residues. From germline, CDR1 is KGHDR and CDR2 SFDVKD. CDR3 coding DNA: TGTGCCACCAGTGACTCAACGGGACTAGCGGGTTACAATGAGCAGTTCTTC. It translates to CATSDSTGLAGYNEQFF.

This clonotype occurred many times. This chain uses TRBV12-3 or TRBV12-4 with TRBJ2-7; TRBD2 is a possible D gene (6 bases). V was trimmed by 1 base and J by 0 bases, leaving 13 bases between them. The CDR3 contains 16 residues. CDR3 DNA: TGTGCCAGCAGTTTAGATGTTAGCGGAAGCTCCTACGAGCAGTACTTC. This codes for CASSLDVSGSSYEQYF.

This clonotype occurred many times. This chain joins TRBV10-3 and TRBJ1-6; TRBD1 is a possible D gene (5 bases). The CDR3 spans 14 residues. Trimming pared 2 bases from V and 10 bases from J, leaving 12 bases between. Germline lookup yields CDR1 ENHRY and CDR2 SYGVKD. CDR3 DNA sequence: TGTGCCATCAGTGAGAGGACCCAGGGCTCACCCCTCCACTTT. Translated, it gives CAISERTQGSPLHF.

This clonotype was counted many times. The gene calls are TRBV7-9 and TRBJ2-3, with TRBD2 matching over 8 bases. J gave up 4 bases and V 4 bases, and 4 bases lay outside the gene matches. Germline lookup yields CDR1 SEHNR and CDR2 FQNEAQ (reference sequence). This CDR3 is built from 14 residues. In DNA, the CDR3 is TGTGCCAGCAGCTCTGGACTAGCATCAGATACGCAGTATTTT. Protein: CASSSGLASDTQYF.

This clonotype was recorded many times. V gene TRBV5-1 combines with J gene TRBJ1-1; D ambiguous. The V end lost 6 bases, the J end lost 0 bases, and 18 bases lay between the germline ends. This CDR3 comprises 16 residues. Germline CDR1 reads SGHRS; CDR2 reads YFSETQ. This chain's CDR3 is CASNFEQRSMNTEAFF. In nucleotides, the CDR3 is TGCGCCAGCAACTTTGAGCAGCGTAGCATGAACACTGAAGCTTTCTTT.

This clonotype was seen at least ten times. The chain couples TRBV20-1 to TRBJ2-7, with 8 nucleotides matching TRBD2. CDR3 length equals 12 residues. V dropped 5 bases and J dropped 5; count of bases not matched to a gene: 5. In germline, CDR1 is DFQATT, CDR2 SNEGSKA (reference sequence). CDR3 bases: TGCAGTGCTGTCAGCGGGAGCGACGAGCAGTACTTC. Its translation: CSAVSGSDEQYF.

This clonotype was seen only a few times. The rearrangement uses TRBV12-5 and TRBJ2-1; D is ambiguous. Per germline, CDR1 LGHNT and CDR2 FRNRAP. V lost 0 bases and J lost 6, with 15 bases in between. The CDR3 spans 16 residues. CDR3 DNA: TGTGCTAGTGGTTTGGTACTTTCTTCTGGCGGCAATGAGCAGTTCTTC. Protein: CASGLVLSSGGNEQFF.

The chain is built from TRBV9 and TRBJ2-5; no clear D. Per germline, CDR1 SGDLS and CDR2 YYNGEE. The ends were cut back, 0 bases at V and 5 bases at J, with 8 bases in the middle. This CDR3 comprises 13 residues. Here the CDR3 DNA reads TGTGCCAGCAGCGTAGATCCATTCGAGACCCAGTACTTC. Its protein is CASSVDPFETQYF.

This clonotype was seen only a few times. V gene TRBV5-6 combines with J gene TRBJ2-1; TRBD1 agrees at 9 bases. The CDR3 runs to 16 residues. Trimming removed 2 bases from V and 1 base from J; junction bases left unmatched: 4. The germline gives CDR1 SGHDT, CDR2 YYEEEE. The DNA of the CDR3 is TGTGCCAGCAGCTTTGGGGGACAGGGATCCTACAATGAGCAGTTCTTC. Translated, it gives CASSFGGQGSYNEQFF.